Listed here are 16 T cell receptor beta chains from one sample, sequenced in a study of cytomegalovirus exposure and HLA in healthy donors. PCR involved 60 Vbeta and 13 Jbeta primers. Clones were read by immunoSEQ multiplex PCR, and TCRdb kept only the in-frame ones, dropping some. Its table records around 63,000 clones. The sample was PBMCs. These receptors all stem from a young woman in good health and CMV-seronegative.

The J gene is TRBJ2-1, the V gene TRBV13; 8 bases align to TRBD1. The CDR3 extends over 13 amino acids. With V trimmed by 5 bases and J by 6 bases, 3 bases remained unmatched. Germline CDR1 and CDR2: PRHDT and FYEKMQ (reference sequence). The DNA of the CDR3 is TGTGCCAGCAGCCACGGGACAGGCAATGAGCAGTTCTTC. Translating it yields CASSHGTGNEQFF.

With regard to this clone: One end of the junction varies from germline; a read error may be responsible. Other DNA sequences in the same sample also yield this CDR3. V usage is TRBV18 and J usage is TRBJ1-6; 10 nucleotides agree with TRBD1. This CDR3 contains 16 residues. Germline loops: CDR1 KGHSH, CDR2 LQKENI. The CDR3: CASSPLVGQGDSPLHF. The CDR3 DNA follows: TGTGCCAGCTCACCACTGGTCGGACAGGGGGATTCACCCCTACACTTT.

The rearrangement links TRBV19 to TRBJ1-2; D possibly corresponds to TRBD1 (6 bases). The CDR3 has 16 residues. Germline V gene data show CDR1 as LNHDA and CDR2 as SQIVND (reference sequence). The CDR3 coding sequence is TGTGCGTCAAACAAGTGGGGCAGGGGAAATTTCTATGGCTACACCTTC. Amino acid sequence: CASNKWGRGNFYGYTF.

The chain has TRBV19 and TRBJ2-1; 10 bases map to TRBD2. CDR3 length: 18 residues. Germline V gene data show CDR1 as LNHDA and CDR2 as SQIVND (reference sequence). The V segment lost 3 bases and the J segment 5 bases; nucleotides outside the gene matches: 13. CDR3 sequence: CASSIHYGSGGADNEQFF. The CDR3 bases are TGTGCCAGTAGTATTCATTATGGAAGCGGGGGGGCCGACAATGAGCAGTTCTTC.

This rearrangement joins TRBV11-2 to TRBJ1-6; 9 nucleotides agree with TRBD1. This CDR3 has 17 amino acids. J gave up 6 bases and V 6 bases, and 12 bases lay outside the gene matches. Germline loops: CDR1 SGHAT, CDR2 FQNNGV. CDR3 residues: CASSETGGLQGNSPLHF. The DNA for the CDR3 is TGTGCCAGCAGTGAAACAGGGGGCTTACAGGGTAATTCACCCCTCCACTTT.

The rearrangement joins TRBV5-1 to TRBJ2-5, with D possibly TRBD1 on 6 matching bases. This CDR3 contains 15 residues. Germline V CDR1 and CDR2: SGHRS, YFSETQ. V shed 0 bases and J shed 1 base, with 10 bases lying between them. This CDR3 reads CASSLGGQLQETQYF. CDR3 nucleotides: TGCGCCAGCAGCTTGGGGGGACAACTCCAAGAGACCCAGTACTTC.

The rearrangement links TRBV21-1 to TRBJ1-5; TRBD1 was called by the table and not checked on the DNA. TRBV21-1 is termed a pseudogene. This CDR3 has 13 amino acids. The CDR3 protein is CASSITGNQPQHF. CDR3 sequence (DNA): TGTGCCAGCAGCATAACAGGGAATCAGCCCCAGCATTTT.

V gene TRBV9 combines with J gene TRBJ1-1, with D unclear. The CDR3 runs to 13 residues. V was pared by 0 bases and J by 3 bases, with 6 bases between. Germline V gives CDR1 SGDLS, CDR2 YYNGEE. As DNA, the CDR3 is TGTGCCAGCAGCGTAGTCCCCGACACTGAAGCTTTCTTT. Protein sequence: CASSVVPDTEAFF.

The rearrangement links TRBV6-5 to TRBJ2-1; TRBD2 is a possible D gene (5 bases). Germline CDR1 is MNHEY and CDR2 is SVGAGI. The length of the CDR3 is 14 residues. V lost 0 bases, J lost 8 bases, and 11 bases lay in between. As DNA, the CDR3 is TGTGCCAGCAGTTACTCCCCCGGGAAGCATGAGCAGTTCTTC. It encodes CASSYSPGKHEQFF.

The chain carries TRBV6-5 and TRBJ1-4; TRBD1 might be the D (6 bases). The CDR3 runs to 14 residues. From germline, CDR1 is MNHEY and CDR2 SVGAGI. The V end was cut by 2 bases, the J end by 8 bases, with 12 bases between. The CDR3 region has the DNA TGTGCCAGCAGTTACAACAGGGCGGAAGAAAAACTGTTTTTT. This gives the protein CASSYNRAEEKLFF.

The V gene is TRBV6-1, the J gene TRBJ1-6, with 7 bases lining up with TRBD1. Germline CDR1 is MNHNS and CDR2 is SASEGT. CDR3 length: 14 amino acids. J lost 7 bases, V lost 3 bases, and 3 bases had no gene match. The CDR3 loop is CASSDTGENSPLHF. Written as DNA, the CDR3 is TGTGCCAGCAGTGATACAGGGGAGAATTCACCCCTCCACTTT.

V usage is TRBV7-9 and J usage is TRBJ1-2, with 7 bases lining up with TRBD1. The CDR3 covers 16 residues. J was trimmed by 5 bases and V by 1 base; bases with no gene match: 10. Germline V gene data show CDR1 as SEHNR and CDR2 as FQNEAQ (reference sequence). The CDR3 is CASSLGTGQSIYGYTF. As DNA, the CDR3 is TGTGCCAGCAGCTTAGGGACGGGACAGAGCATTTATGGCTACACCTTC. The full variable domain, completed using reference TRBV7-9 and TRBJ1-2, is DTGVSQNPRHKITKRGQNVTFRCDPISEHNRLYWYRQTLGQGPEFLTYFQNEAQLEKSRLLSDRFSAERPKGSFSTLEIQRTEQGDSAMYLCASSLGTGQSIYGYTFGSGTRLTVV.

This chain links TRBV27 with TRBJ1-5, with a weak D call TRBD1 (6 bases). The V gene lost 8 bases and the J gene lost 4 bases, with 12 bases spanning the gap. Germline-derived CDR1 and CDR2 are MNHEY and SMNVEV (reference sequence). The CDR3 runs to 13 residues. CDR3 sequence (DNA): TGTGCCAGCGGCTTCACAGGGAATCAGCCCCAGCATTTT. Protein: CASGFTGNQPQHF.

The rearrangement links TRBV1 to TRBJ2-1; no check of the table's D call, TRBD2, against the DNA was made. TRBV1 is a listed pseudogene. This CDR3 region has 16 residues. CDR3 sequence: CTSSQDQRRGAHEQFF. The CDR3 DNA reads as TGCACCAGCAGCCAAGATCAGAGACGGGGGGCCCATGAGCAGTTCTTC.

The rearrangement uses TRBV18 and TRBJ1-1, with D maybe TRBD1 (6 bases). Germline CDR1 KGHSH, CDR2 LQKENI. Trimming shortened V by 6 bases and J by 2 bases, and 10 bases separated the two germline ends. The CDR3 totals 13 residues. The DNA for the CDR3 is TGTGCCAGCTCCCCGACAGGAAACACTGAAGCTTTCTTT. Translation gives CASSPTGNTEAFF.

The gene calls are TRBV18 and TRBJ2-5, with TRBD1 as a possible D gene (5 bases). This CDR3 comprises 13 residues. V was cut by 2 bases and J by 2 bases, with 6 bases left in between. Per germline, CDR1 KGHSH and CDR2 LQKENI. CDR3 DNA sequence: TGTGCCAGCTCACCAGACAGACAAGAGACCCAGTACTTC. This sequence encodes CASSPDRQETQYF.